The rows below give T cell receptor beta chains drawn from one sample of a study of cytomegalovirus exposure and HLA in healthy donors. TCRdb's copy holds only in-frame clones and misses some; the assay was immunoSEQ multiplex PCR. The profile covers some 200,000 clones, with roughly 80% appearing a single time and around 3.2% taken by the ten largest. Sequencing was carried out using PBMCs. The receptor source for this set is a female donor in good health and CMV-seronegative. Both conserved end residues are part of each CDR3. Fields, in order: J gene, D gene, V gene, CDR3 DNA, CDR3 protein. D genes are given only for firm matches.

TRBJ2-2 TRBD2 TRBV27 TGTGCCAGCAGTTTAGTGGGAGGGCACACCGGGGAGCTGTTTTTT CASSLVGGHTGELFF
TRBJ2-1 NA TRBV9 TGTGCCAGCAGCGTAGATATTAGCAGTTACAATGAGCAGTTCTTC CASSVDISSYNEQFF
TRBJ2-5 NA TRBV18 TGTGCCAGCTCACCATCAGGGCGGGAGACCCAGTACTTC CASSPSGRETQYF
TRBJ2-3 TRBD2 TRBV5-1 TGCGCCAGCAGCGTGCCGACTAGCGGGAGGGAACCCGTCACAGATACGCAGTATTTT CASSVPTSGREPVTDTQYF
TRBJ2-1 TRBD2 TRBV4-1 TGCGCCAGCAGCCACATCCCACCTGGGCTAGCGGGAATCTCCTACAATGAGCAGTTCTTC CASSHIPPGLAGISYNEQFF
TRBJ2-5 TRBD2 TRBV15 TGTGCCACCAGTCCCTTAGCGGGACGAGGGGAGACCCAGTACTTC CATSPLAGRGETQYF
TRBJ2-7 NA TRBV5-1 TGCGCCAGCAGCTTGGGAGGCGGGACGGTCGGGTCCTACGAGCAGTACTTC CASSLGGGTVGSYEQYF
TRBJ1-4 NA TRBV7-8 TGTGCCAGCAGCTTAGACGGGGGTAATTCTGGAAAACTGTTTTTT CASSLDGGNSGKLFF
TRBJ2-1 TRBD1 TRBV28 TGTGCCAGCAGTCACCGGGACAGGGGGCTGGGTGAGCAGTTCTTC CASSHRDRGLGEQFF
TRBJ2-7 TRBD2 TRBV7-2 TGTGCCAGCAGCTTAGCAGTAGCGGGGGGCGAGCAGTACTTC CASSLAVAGGEQYF
TRBJ1-1 TRBD1 TRBV28 TGTGCCAGCATGACAGGGGTGAACACTGAAGCTTTCTTT CASMTGVNTEAFF
TRBJ1-5 NA TRBV28 TGTGCCAGCAGCGATTCGGGACATTATAGCAATCAGCCCCAGCATTTT CASSDSGHYSNQPQHF